The 18 T cell receptor beta chains below all came from one sample that was sequenced in a study of T cells in Graves' hyperthyroidism and ophthalmopathy. There were TCR beta CDR3 regions amplified from RNA transcripts. HTBI primers were used for first-round RT-PCR of the TCR CDR3. TCRdb called the multiplex PCR reads again in MiXCR, with one record for every CDR3 protein. The table lists hundreds of thousands of distinct CDR3 sequences, about 20% of them singletons. The sequenced sample consisted of blood. Receptor source: a man under 40 with Graves' ophthalmopathy.

This clonotype occurred many times. The chain links TRBV3-1 to TRBJ1-2; 9 bases fit TRBD1. The germline CDR1 and CDR2 sequences are LGHDT and YNNKEL (reference sequence). The V gene end was trimmed by 4 bases and the J gene end by 7 bases; junction bases not matched to a gene: 7. The CDR3 consists of 14 residues. CDR3 region: CASSRRDRARGYTF. The CDR3 DNA reads as TGTGCCAGCAGCCGCAGGGACAGGGCGCGTGGCTACACCTTC.

This clonotype showed up many times. This chain links TRBV12-3 or TRBV12-4 with TRBJ1-1, with D unclear. This CDR3 is 13 amino acids long. The V end was cut by 5 bases, the J end by 7 bases, with 14 bases between. For the CDR3, the DNA is TGTGCCAGCAGTCAAACGACGGAGGGTGAAGCTTTCTTT. The encoded protein is CASSQTTEGEAFF.

Ten or more counts support this clonotype. The J gene is TRBJ2-7, the V gene TRBV28; D might be TRBD2 (6 bases). With 6 bases removed from V and 7 bases from J, the gap between germline ends came to 13 bases. CDR1 and CDR2 (germline): MDHEN, SYDVKM. This CDR3 comprises 12 residues. CDR3 in DNA: TGTGCCAGCAGGGAACTAGCTCGGGAGCAGTACTTC. It yields the protein CASRELAREQYF.

The CDR3 coding sequence is TGCGCCAGCAGCTTGTTTACAGGGGGTAATGAACGCAATCAGCCCCAGCATTTT. It specifies CASSLFTGGNERNQPQHF. This chain links TRBV5-1 with TRBJ1-5, with 8 bases that match TRBD1. This CDR3 spans 18 amino acids. Trimming at V came to 1 base and at J to 2 bases, leaving 11 bases not matched to a gene. The germline CDR1 and CDR2 sequences are SGHRS and YFSETQ. The variable domain in full, completed from reference TRBV5-1 and TRBJ1-5, reads KAGVTQTPRYLIKTRGQQVTLSCSPISGHRSVSWYQQTPGQGLQFLFEYFSETQRNKGNFPGRFSGRQFSNSRSEMNVSTLELGDSALYLCASSLFTGGNERNQPQHFGDGTRLSIL.

The V call is TRBV12-3 or TRBV12-4, the J call TRBJ2-5; 8 bases line up with TRBD2. V lost 6 bases and J lost 9; bases outside the gene matches: 12. There are 14 residues in the CDR3. CDR3 in DNA: TGTGCCAGCAGCTCTTGGCGGCGGGAGGAGGCCCAGTACTTC. This gives the protein CASSSWRREEAQYF.

The J gene is TRBJ2-3, the V gene TRBV13; D call uncertain. Germline CDR1 reads PRHDT; CDR2 reads FYEKMQ (reference sequence). This CDR3 region has 19 residues. V was clipped by 4 bases and J by 1 base, with 24 bases between them. The CDR3 DNA sequence: TGTGCCAGCAGCTACCGCGACGGTGCGGTCCTAAGGGGCACAGATACGCAGTATTTT. Translation: CASSYRDGAVLRGTDTQYF.

In regard to this clonotype: With a much larger clone just one base away, this may be a read error. The V call is TRBV11-1, the J call TRBJ1-1; D gene unclear. This CDR3 is 15 amino acids long. Germline V gene lookup returns CDR1 SGHAT and CDR2 FQDESV (reference sequence). CDR3 coding DNA: TGTGCCGGCAGCTTAGAACAGCAGGTGGGGACTGAAGCTTTCTTT. Amino acids: CAGSLEQQVGTEAFF.

The genes are TRBV6-1 and TRBJ1-3, with D possibly matching TRBD1 (6 bases). This CDR3 is 16 amino acids long. Trimming removed 5 bases at V and 2 bases at J, with 16 bases between. Looked up from germline, CDR1 is MNHNS and CDR2 is SASEGT. CDR3 residues: CASSLQQGRAGNTIYF. In DNA form, the CDR3 reads TGTGCCAGCAGTCTTCAACAGGGTAGGGCTGGAAACACCATATATTTT.

V is TRBV20-1 and J is TRBJ2-3; no clear D. Germline CDR1 reads DFQATT; CDR2 reads SNEGSKA (reference sequence). This CDR3 has 11 amino acids. V lost 3 bases and J lost 6, with 7 bases in between. The CDR3 reads CSASQRDTQYF. CDR3 nucleotide sequence: TGCAGTGCTAGTCAGAGGGATACGCAGTATTTT.

The chain combines TRBV20-1 with TRBJ2-7; 10 nucleotides align to TRBD2. The CDR3 extends over 14 amino acids. Germline assignment: CDR1 DFQATT and CDR2 SNEGSKA (reference sequence). V was clipped by 4 bases and J by 5 bases; unmatched bases: 8. The CDR3 region has the DNA TGCAGTGCTACTCCGGCTAGCGGGAGTAACGAGCAGTACTTC. It is translated as CSATPASGSNEQYF.

The J gene is TRBJ2-5, the V gene TRBV20-1, with D maybe TRBD2 (5 bases). V lost 6 bases and J 7 bases, leaving 9 bases between the germline ends. This CDR3 is 10 amino acids long. Germline V gene data show CDR1 as DFQATT and CDR2 as SNEGSKA (reference sequence). The CDR3 is CSAGGGTQYF. CDR3 sequence (DNA): TGCAGTGCCGGAGGCGGGACCCAGTACTTC.

This clonotype has only a few counts. The chain employs TRBV18 and TRBJ2-1; D gene unclear. Per the germline V gene, CDR1 is KGHSH and CDR2 is LQKENI. The ends were cut back, 2 bases at V and 9 bases at J, with 14 bases in the middle. The CDR3 runs 14 residues. This CDR3 reads CASSPSSRLGEQFF. The CDR3 coding sequence is TGTGCCAGCTCACCAAGCAGCCGGCTCGGTGAGCAGTTCTTC.

This clonotype came up many times. The chain couples TRBV5-1 to TRBJ2-5, with no clear D. Trimming stripped 4 bases from V and 3 bases from J, with 7 bases between. The CDR3 totals 12 residues. Germline CDR1 is SGHRS and CDR2 is YFSETQ. The CDR3 protein is CASSALEETQYF. CDR3 bases: TGCGCCAGCAGCGCCTTAGAAGAGACCCAGTACTTC.

Many counts were recorded for this clonotype. V usage is TRBV28 and J usage is TRBJ2-1; TRBD2 agrees at 11 bases. CDR1 MDHEN and CDR2 SYDVKM come from the germline V gene. The J segment lost 5 bases and the V segment lost 5 bases, leaving 11 bases of the junction unmatched. The CDR3 runs 17 residues. CDR3 in amino acids: CASSPHSGRAGNNEQFF. CDR3 DNA sequence: TGTGCCAGCAGTCCCCATAGCGGGAGGGCTGGTAACAATGAGCAGTTCTTC.

This clonotype was detected many times. The gene calls are TRBV10-1 and TRBJ2-5; 8 bases align to TRBD2. The V and J ends lost 4 bases and 5 bases, in that order; junction bases with no gene match: 3. The CDR3 runs to 13 residues. CDR1 and CDR2 (germline): WNHNN, SYGVQD (reference sequence). The CDR3 spells CASSASGGETQYF. The CDR3 coding sequence is TGCGCCAGCAGTGCATCGGGGGGGGAGACCCAGTACTTC.

This chain uses TRBV7-9 with TRBJ2-6; TRBD2 agrees at 7 bases. Germline V gives CDR1 SEHNR, CDR2 FQNEAQ (reference sequence). The CDR3 sequence is 18 residues long. Trimming took 2 bases from V and 4 from J; bases not matched to a gene: 11. The CDR3 spells CASSLSGGSASGANVLTF. CDR3 nucleotides: TGTGCCAGCAGCTTATCCGGGGGGAGCGCATCCGGGGCCAACGTCCTGACTTTC.

This clonotype has more than one count but fewer than ten. The V gene is TRBV6-2 or TRBV6-3, the J gene TRBJ2-7; D remains ambiguous. Trimming cost V 3 bases and J 1 base, with 13 bases left between them. The CDR3 is made up of 15 amino acids. Germline V gene lookup returns CDR1 MNHEY and CDR2 SVGEGT. CDR3 region: CASSYEAIPSYEQYF. In nucleotides, the CDR3 is TGTGCCAGCAGTTATGAGGCGATCCCTTCCTACGAGCAGTACTTC.

CDR3 bases: TGTGCCAGCAGCCATCCCTCAGGCGACGAGCAGTACTTC. Translation: CASSHPSGDEQYF. This rearrangement joins TRBV14 to TRBJ2-7; no reliable D call. The ends were cut back, 3 bases at V and 5 bases at J, with 11 bases in the middle. Germline-derived CDR1 and CDR2 are SGHDN and FVKESK. The CDR3 consists of 13 residues.